This TCR beta chain is from a study of blood T cells in healthy people across ages. Study-wide results and caveats: The percentage of naive T cells correlated strongly with TCR beta diversity.

Regarding this clonotype: As yet, its antigen is unknown.

Peripheral blood samples of around 9.5 milliliters were drawn from each donor. In each sample, at least 6 million PBMCs were isolated. The authors ran a second PCR of roughly 6 to 11 cycles using a sample-barcoded 5' primer and a J-beta primer mix. A template-switch adaptor with 12 random nucleotides tagged each cDNA molecule. TCRdb used MiXCR to reprocess the 5' RACE reads, holding one entry per CDR3 protein. The data contain fewer than 2 million distinct CDR3 sequences, more than 35% of them singletons. The J segment lost 5 bases and the V segment lost 2 bases, leaving 6 bases of the junction unmatched. This CDR3 contains 14 residues. Germline lookup yields CDR1 SGHTA and CDR2 FQGNSA.

The receptor was isolated from a human donor in good health. The sequenced sample was blood. The chain joins TRBV7-2 to TRBJ2-7; 7 bases fit TRBD2. CDR3 region: CASSLLDGGNEQYF. In DNA form, the CDR3 reads TGTGCCAGCAGCTTATTGGACGGGGGGAACGAGCAGTACTTC.